This T cell receptor beta chain comes out of a study of cytomegalovirus exposure and HLA in healthy donors. The overall study: About 200 million T cells yielded more than 90 million unique TCR beta sequences in earlier analysis. Early released data had about 85 million unique TCRs, all coming from HLA-typed donors.

The V end lost 10 bases, the J end lost 3 bases, and 24 bases lay between the germline ends. The CDR3 sequence is 16 residues long. In germline, CDR1 is MDHEN, CDR2 SYDVKM. Donors had nominal health at sampling but likely had unrecorded immune exposures. The PCR employed 60 Vbeta primers together with 13 Jbeta primers. The assay was immunoSEQ multiplex PCR, and TCRdb's table has in-frame clones only and misses some. This table holds about 200,000 clones, approximately 78% found once. The J gene is TRBJ2-5, the V gene TRBV28; possibly TRBD2 for D (5 bases). The TCR originated in a woman between 50 and 59 years old in good health and CMV-seropositive. The sequenced material came from PBMCs. The CDR3 DNA sequence: TGTGCCAATGAGCGGCGGAGCAAGCGTCCTAAAGAGACCCAGTACTTC. Encoded protein: CANERRSKRPKETQYF.